These 12 T cell receptor beta chains share one sample of origin, sequenced in a study of T cells in localized non-small cell lung cancer. Sequencing used immunoSEQ multiplex PCR; TCRdb keeps in-frame clones, though not all of them. The table records 70,000 to 95,000 clones, approximately 91% of them present only once. This material consisted of PBMCs, taken before any cancer treatment. The receptors shown here come from a woman between 35 and 70 years old with stage II squamous cell lung carcinoma.

Worth noting for this clone: The junction departs from the called germline gene at one end, perhaps through a read error. The V gene is TRBV7-9, the J gene TRBJ1-2, with 10 bases identical to TRBD1. In germline, CDR1 is SEHNR, CDR2 FQNEAQ (reference sequence). This CDR3 region has 15 residues. CDR3: CASSIAGTGVYGYTF. CDR3 nucleotides: TGTGCCAGCAGCATAGCCGGGACAGGGGTCTATGGCTACACCTTC.

This sequence joins TRBV7-9 and TRBJ2-6; D is unclear. Germline-derived CDR1 and CDR2 are SEHNR and FQNEAQ (reference sequence). V was trimmed by 2 bases and J by 0 bases, leaving 17 bases between them. This CDR3 has 19 amino acids. This CDR3 reads CASSLKGLGVNSGANVLTF. The CDR3 nucleotides are TGTGCCAGCAGCTTAAAAGGTTTGGGCGTCAACTCTGGGGCCAACGTCCTGACTTTC.

This chain connects TRBV4-1 to TRBJ2-7; 11 positions match TRBD2. Germline V gene sequence: CDR1 MGHRA, CDR2 YSYEKL. With V trimmed by 0 bases and J by 3 bases, 4 bases remained unmatched. CDR3 length: 16 amino acids. The CDR3 DNA sequence: TGCGCCAGCAGCCAAGATAGGACTAGCGGGTACTACGAGCAGTACTTC. This encodes CASSQDRTSGYYEQYF.

The V gene is TRBV9, the J gene TRBJ1-2; possible D gene TRBD1, 5 bases. Trimming removed 0 bases from V and 2 bases from J, with 8 bases in between. The CDR3 has 14 amino acids. Per the germline V gene, CDR1 is SGDLS and CDR2 is YYNGEE. In nucleotides, the CDR3 is TGTGCCAGCAGCGTAGCTCAGGGAAACTATGGCTACACCTTC. Protein sequence: CASSVAQGNYGYTF.

The gene calls are TRBV28 and TRBJ1-2; D call uncertain. V lost 8 bases and J 4 bases, leaving 17 bases between the germline ends. Germline V gives CDR1 MDHEN, CDR2 SYDVKM. The CDR3 loop spans 14 amino acids. Written as DNA, the CDR3 is TGTGCCAGCCGTGACCCGGCCAGCTTCTATGGCTACACCTTC. Translation: CASRDPASFYGYTF.

This clone has just one count. The gene calls are TRBV28 and TRBJ1-5; D might be TRBD1 (5 bases). The germline V gene has CDR1 MDHEN and CDR2 SYDVKM. V was clipped by 6 bases and J by 6 bases, with 15 bases between them. There are 14 residues in the CDR3. The CDR3: CASRGPAAFQPQHF. The CDR3, as DNA: TGTGCCAGCAGGGGACCCGCGGCATTTCAGCCCCAGCATTTT.

V is TRBV30 and J is TRBJ1-2; D gene uncertain. The germline V gene has CDR1 GTSNPN and CDR2 SVGIG (reference sequence). This CDR3 has 12 residues. V lost 2 bases, J lost 2 bases, and 6 bases lay in between. The CDR3 here is CAWSTENYGYTF. The CDR3 DNA follows: TGTGCCTGGAGTACGGAAAACTATGGCTACACCTTC.

V and J are TRBV2 and TRBJ1-2; 8 positions match TRBD1. CDR3 size: 14 residues. Germline trimming cut 7 bases from V and 8 bases from J; bases unmatched to any gene: 12. Germline-derived CDR1 and CDR2 are SNHLY and FYNNEI. CDR3 protein: CASTQGQGAKGYTF. In DNA, the CDR3 is TGTGCCAGCACCCAAGGACAGGGTGCAAAAGGCTACACCTTC. Supplemented by reference TRBV2 and TRBJ1-2, the full variable domain reads EPEVTQTPSHQVTQMGQEVILRCVPISNHLYFYWYRQILGQKVEFLVSFYNNEISEKSEIFDDQFSVERPDGSNFTLKIRSTKLEDSAMYFCASTQGQGAKGYTFGSGTRLTVV.

V gene TRBV11-3 combines with J gene TRBJ2-7, with D possibly TRBD2 on 6 matching bases. This CDR3 comprises 15 residues. Between the trimmed V and J ends, which lost 1 base and 2 bases, there was a span of 12 bases. Germline-derived CDR1 and CDR2 are SGHNT and YENEEA. Written as DNA, the CDR3 is TGTGCCAGCAGCTTAGCCCCGGGAGTTCCCTACGAGCAGTACTTC. Encoded protein: CASSLAPGVPYEQYF. The whole variable domain, remainder taken from reference TRBV11-3 and TRBJ2-7, is EAGVVQSPRYKIIEKKQPVAFWCNPISGHNTLYWYLQNLGQGPELLIRYENEEAVDDSQLPKDRFSAERLKGVDSTLKIQPAELGDSAVYLCASSLAPGVPYEQYFGPGTRLTVT.

The chain employs TRBV14 and TRBJ2-7; D unresolved. The germline gives CDR1 SGHDN, CDR2 FVKESK. This CDR3 is built from 17 residues. V was trimmed by 1 base and J by 3 bases, leaving 19 bases between them. The CDR3 loop reads CASSQGDLWRGLYEQYF. CDR3 DNA: TGTGCCAGCAGCCAAGGCGACCTCTGGCGTGGGCTCTACGAGCAGTACTTC.

The chain recombines TRBV19 with TRBJ2-3; 7 bases line up with TRBD1. Trimming took 2 bases from V and 4 from J; bases not matched to a gene: 3. The CDR3 has 14 residues. Germline V lookup: CDR1 LNHDA, CDR2 SQIVND (reference sequence). The chain's CDR3 is CASSIRQGADTQYF. CDR3 DNA sequence: TGTGCCAGTAGTATACGGCAGGGGGCAGATACGCAGTATTTT. The entire variable domain, with the rest obtained from reference TRBV19 and TRBJ2-3, is as follows: DGGITQSPKYLFRKEGQNVTLSCEQNLNHDAMYWYRQDPGQGLRLIYYSQIVNDFQKGDIAEGYSVSREKKESFPLTVTSAQKNPTAFYLCASSIRQGADTQYFGPGTRLTVL.

The gene calls are TRBV6-1 and TRBJ1-1; no clear D gene. The V gene's germline CDR1 is MNHNS and CDR2 SASEGT. The CDR3 spans 14 residues. V was trimmed by 2 bases and J by 10 bases, leaving 17 bases between them. CDR3 sequence (DNA): TGTGCCAGCAGTGAATTAGGCCCGCCTTCTGGAGCTTTCTTT. This codes for CASSELGPPSGAFF.